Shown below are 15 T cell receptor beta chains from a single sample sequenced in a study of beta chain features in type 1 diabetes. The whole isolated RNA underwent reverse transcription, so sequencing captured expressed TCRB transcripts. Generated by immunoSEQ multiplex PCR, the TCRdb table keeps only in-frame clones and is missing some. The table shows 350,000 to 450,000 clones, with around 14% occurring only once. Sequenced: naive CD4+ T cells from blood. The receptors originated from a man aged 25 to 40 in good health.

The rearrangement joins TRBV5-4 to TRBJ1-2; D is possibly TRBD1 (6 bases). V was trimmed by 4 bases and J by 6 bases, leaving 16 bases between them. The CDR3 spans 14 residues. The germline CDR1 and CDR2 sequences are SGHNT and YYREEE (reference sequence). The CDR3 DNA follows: TGTGCCAGCAGCGCAGGGTACAGGGTGAATGGCTACACCTTC. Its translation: CASSAGYRVNGYTF.

In DNA, the CDR3 is TGTGCCACCCGGCCAAGCACAGATACGCAGTATTTT. Protein sequence: CATRPSTDTQYF. The chain joins TRBV6-1 to TRBJ2-3; D is unresolved. The CDR3 covers 12 residues. Germline-derived CDR1 and CDR2 are MNHNS and SASEGT. V lost 10 bases to trimming and J lost 0 bases, with 8 bases between them.

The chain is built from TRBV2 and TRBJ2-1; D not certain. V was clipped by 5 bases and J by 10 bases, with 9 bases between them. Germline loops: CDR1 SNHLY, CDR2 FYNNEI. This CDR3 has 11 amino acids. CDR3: CASSYMGEQFF. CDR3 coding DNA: TGTGCCAGCAGTTACATGGGGGAGCAGTTCTTC.

CDR3 residues: CASSSDGFTLAKNIQYF. CDR3 DNA sequence: TGTGCCAGCAGCTCAGATGGCTTCACCCTAGCCAAAAACATTCAGTACTTC. The chain links TRBV5-4 to TRBJ2-4; no clear D gene. Between the trimmed V and J ends, which lost 3 bases and 0 bases, there was a span of 16 bases. Germline values: CDR1 SGHNT, CDR2 YYREEE (reference sequence). CDR3 length equals 17 residues.

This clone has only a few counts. The CDR3 DNA is TGTGCCAGCACCCCAGGGTCGGGGTACACCTACGAGCAGTACGTC. Amino acid sequence: CASTPGSGYTYEQYV. The chain uses TRBV7-9 and TRBJ2-7; D is perhaps TRBD1 or TRBD2 (5 bases each). Trimming pared 7 bases from V and 2 bases from J, leaving 18 bases between. Germline values: CDR1 SEHNR, CDR2 FQNEAQ (reference sequence). CDR3 length equals 15 residues.

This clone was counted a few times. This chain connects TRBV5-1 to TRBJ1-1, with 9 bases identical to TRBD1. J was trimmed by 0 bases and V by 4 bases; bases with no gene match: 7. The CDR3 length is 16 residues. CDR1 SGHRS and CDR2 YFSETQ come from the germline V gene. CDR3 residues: CASSGGQGFMNTEAFF. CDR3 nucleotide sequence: TGCGCCAGCAGCGGAGGACAGGGGTTCATGAACACTGAAGCTTTCTTT. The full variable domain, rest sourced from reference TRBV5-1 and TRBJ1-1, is KAGVTQTPRYLIKTRGQQVTLSCSPISGHRSVSWYQQTPGQGLQFLFEYFSETQRNKGNFPGRFSGRQFSNSRSEMNVSTLELGDSALYLCASSGGQGFMNTEAFFGQGTRLTVV.

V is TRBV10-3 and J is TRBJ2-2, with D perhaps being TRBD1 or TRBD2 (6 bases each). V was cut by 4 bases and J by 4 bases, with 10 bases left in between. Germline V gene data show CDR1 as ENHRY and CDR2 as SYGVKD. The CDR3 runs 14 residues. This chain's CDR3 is CAISVGGGTGELFF. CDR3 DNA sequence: TGTGCCATCAGTGTCGGAGGGGGCACCGGGGAGCTGTTTTTT.

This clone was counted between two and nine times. The CDR3 sequence: CASSLVNTIYF. In DNA, the CDR3 is TGTGCCAGCAGCTTAGTGAACACCATATATTTT. The rearrangement links TRBV7-2 to TRBJ1-3; D uncertain. CDR1 is SGHTA and CDR2 is FQGNSA in the germline V gene. The V end lost 1 base, the J end lost 7 bases, and 2 bases lay between the germline ends. The CDR3 covers 11 residues.

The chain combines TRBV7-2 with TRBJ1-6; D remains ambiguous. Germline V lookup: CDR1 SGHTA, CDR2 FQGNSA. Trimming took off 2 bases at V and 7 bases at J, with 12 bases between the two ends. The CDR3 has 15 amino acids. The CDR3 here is CASSLRPRGNSPLHF. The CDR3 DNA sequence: TGTGCCAGCAGCTTACGCCCAAGAGGGAATTCACCCCTCCACTTT.

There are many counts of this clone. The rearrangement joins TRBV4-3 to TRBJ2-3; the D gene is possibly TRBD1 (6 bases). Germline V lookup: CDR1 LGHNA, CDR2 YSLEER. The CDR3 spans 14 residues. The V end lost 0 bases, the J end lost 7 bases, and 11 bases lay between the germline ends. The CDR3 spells CASSQDTGTYTQYF. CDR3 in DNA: TGCGCCAGCAGCCAAGATACTGGGACATATACGCAGTATTTT.

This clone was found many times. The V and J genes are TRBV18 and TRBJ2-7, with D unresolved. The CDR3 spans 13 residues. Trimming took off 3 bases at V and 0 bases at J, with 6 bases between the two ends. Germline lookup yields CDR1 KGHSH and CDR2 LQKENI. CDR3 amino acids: CASSPMDSYEQYV. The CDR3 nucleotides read TGTGCCAGCTCACCGATGGACTCCTACGAGCAGTACGTC.

CDR3 nucleotides: TGTGCCAGCAGCCCACAGGGAGAGACCCAGTACTTC. Amino acids: CASSPQGETQYF. The chain employs TRBV2 and TRBJ2-5, with D possibly matching TRBD1 (6 bases). CDR3 size: 12 residues. V was clipped by 6 bases and J by 4 bases, with 9 bases between them. Germline loops: CDR1 SNHLY, CDR2 FYNNEI.

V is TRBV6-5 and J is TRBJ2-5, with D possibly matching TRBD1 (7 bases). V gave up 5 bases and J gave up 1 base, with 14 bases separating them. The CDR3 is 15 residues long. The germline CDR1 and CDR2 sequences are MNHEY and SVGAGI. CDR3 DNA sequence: TGTGCCAGCAGTGCGGGACAGACTATCCAAGAGACCCAGTACTTC. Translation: CASSAGQTIQETQYF.

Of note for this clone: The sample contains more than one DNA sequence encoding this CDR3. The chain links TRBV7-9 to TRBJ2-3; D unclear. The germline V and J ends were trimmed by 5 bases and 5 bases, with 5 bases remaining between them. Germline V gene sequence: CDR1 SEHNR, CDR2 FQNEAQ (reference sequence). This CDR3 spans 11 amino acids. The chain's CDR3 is CASSPRDTQYF. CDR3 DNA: TGTGCCAGCAGCCCCAGAGATACGCAGTATTTT. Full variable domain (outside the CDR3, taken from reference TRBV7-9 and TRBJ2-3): DTGVSQNPRHKITKRGQNVTFRCDPISEHNRLYWYRQTLGQGPEFLTYFQNEAQLEKSRLLSDRFSAERPKGSFSTLEIQRTEQGDSAMYLCASSPRDTQYFGPGTRLTVL.

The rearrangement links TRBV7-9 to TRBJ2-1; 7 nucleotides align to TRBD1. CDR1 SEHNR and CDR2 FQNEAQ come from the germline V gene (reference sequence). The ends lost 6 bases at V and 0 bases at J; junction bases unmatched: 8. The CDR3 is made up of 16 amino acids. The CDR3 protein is CASSQTGAISYNEQFF. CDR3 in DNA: TGTGCCAGCAGTCAAACAGGGGCTATCTCCTACAATGAGCAGTTCTTC.